This entry lists 23 T cell receptor beta chains sequenced from one sample in a study of cytomegalovirus exposure and HLA in healthy donors. With 60 Vbeta and 13 Jbeta primers, the PCR was carried out. The protocol was immunoSEQ multiplex PCR, while the TCRdb copy is restricted to in-frame clones and leaves out a portion. Of around 170,000 clones listed, about 85% were seen once; the top ten hold about 1.4%. The sample consisted of PBMCs. These receptors all come from a girl between 10 and 17 years old in good health and CMV-seropositive.

This sequence joins TRBV5-1 and TRBJ2-5; D might be TRBD2 (7 bases). This CDR3 spans 18 amino acids. Per the germline V gene, CDR1 is SGHRS and CDR2 is YFSETQ. The V and J ends lost 0 bases and 5 bases respectively, with 23 bases between them. CDR3 region: CASSLAAAEGGVGETQYF. The CDR3 DNA reads TGCGCCAGCAGCTTGGCCGCGGCAGAAGGGGGGGTCGGGGAGACCCAGTACTTC.

The J gene is TRBJ2-3, the V gene TRBV7-3; 9 nucleotides match TRBD2. J gave up 4 bases and V 5 bases, and 7 bases lay outside the gene matches. The CDR3 runs to 15 residues. CDR1 and CDR2 from the germline V gene are SGHTA and FQGTGA. The CDR3 region is CASSHYAGGADTQYF. For the CDR3, the DNA is TGTGCCAGCAGCCATTACGCGGGAGGGGCAGATACGCAGTATTTT.

The chain couples TRBV19 to TRBJ2-7; tentative D call: TRBD1 (5 bases). The CDR3 length is 15 residues. Deletions cut 3 bases from V and 6 bases from J, with 18 bases between. In germline, CDR1 is LNHDA, CDR2 SQIVND (reference sequence). CDR3 in amino acids: CASSMMQGWVLEQYF. Here the CDR3 DNA reads TGTGCCAGTAGTATGATGCAGGGTTGGGTTCTCGAGCAGTACTTC.

This chain joins TRBV5-1 and TRBJ2-1, with a possible D match to TRBD2 (5 bases). V was shortened by 0 bases and J by 0 bases, with 10 bases between the two germline ends. The length of the CDR3 is 16 residues. Germline loops: CDR1 SGHRS, CDR2 YFSETQ. The CDR3 loop is CASSLASGPSYNEQFF. CDR3 sequence (DNA): TGCGCCAGCAGCTTGGCCAGCGGACCCTCCTACAATGAGCAGTTCTTC.

This rearrangement joins TRBV7-8 to TRBJ1-4; D remains unclear. The germline CDR1 and CDR2 sequences are SGHVS and FQNEAQ. The CDR3 length is 13 residues. Trimming cost V 4 bases and J 11 bases, with 14 bases left between them. In DNA, the CDR3 is TGTGCCAGCAGCTCTCGACACGCTGAGAAACTGTTTTTT. Its translation is CASSSRHAEKLFF.

The J gene is TRBJ2-7, the V gene TRBV7-2; no firm D call. From germline, CDR1 is SGHTA and CDR2 FQGNSA. The V end lost 0 bases, the J end lost 4 bases, and 7 bases lay between the germline ends. This CDR3 is 13 amino acids long. Here the CDR3 reads CASSLARQYEQYF. The CDR3 coding sequence is TGTGCCAGCAGCTTAGCGCGGCAGTACGAGCAGTACTTC.

V is TRBV2 and J is TRBJ2-7, with 8 nucleotides matching TRBD1. V shed 8 bases, J shed 10 bases, and the junction held 1 base outside the gene matches. CDR3 length equals 9 residues. CDR1 and CDR2 from the germline V gene are SNHLY and FYNNEI. The CDR3 spells CASGQGQYF. DNA of the CDR3: TGTGCCAGCGGACAGGGACAGTACTTC.

The V and J genes are TRBV5-1 and TRBJ1-5, with a weak D call TRBD1 (6 bases). V dropped 0 bases and J dropped 3 bases, with 10 bases sitting between them. The CDR3 contains 15 residues. Germline CDR1 SGHRS, CDR2 YFSETQ. The CDR3 DNA is TGCGCCAGCAGCTTGGAGGCGGGGGCCAATCAGCCCCAGCATTTT. It encodes CASSLEAGANQPQHF.

The rearrangement joins TRBV5-4 to TRBJ1-1; 8 bases agree with TRBD1. Germline CDR1 and CDR2: SGHNT and YYREEE (reference sequence). Losses at the gene ends were 1 base for V and 4 bases for J; bases not matched to a gene: 3. The CDR3 runs to 14 residues. The CDR3 bases are TGTGCCAGCAGCTTGACAGGGGGAGGCACTGAAGCTTTCTTT. Translating it yields CASSLTGGGTEAFF.

The chain carries TRBV10-3 and TRBJ2-1, with a possible D match to TRBD2 (6 bases). CDR1 and CDR2 from the germline V gene are ENHRY and SYGVKD. Deletions cut 2 bases from V and 0 bases from J, with 17 bases between. CDR3 length equals 18 residues. Written as DNA, the CDR3 is TGTGCCATCAGTGAGCGCGGGATGTCCCCCAGCTCCTACAATGAGCAGTTCTTC. The encoded protein is CAISERGMSPSSYNEQFF.

The rearrangement links TRBV6-5 to TRBJ2-2, with 9 bases aligning to TRBD1. Trimming cost V 5 bases and J 0 bases; bases outside gene matches: 1. CDR1 MNHEY and CDR2 SVGAGI come from the germline V gene. The CDR3 runs to 15 residues. The CDR3 nucleotides read TGTGCCAGCAGTAGACAGGGGGCGAACACCGGGGAGCTGTTTTTT. It codes for CASSRQGANTGELFF.

This chain joins TRBV6-6 and TRBJ2-2; a weak D match, TRBD2 (5 bases). V dropped 7 bases and J dropped 0 bases, with 15 bases sitting between them. CDR3 length: 16 amino acids. CDR1 and CDR2 (germline): MNHNY, SVGAGI (reference sequence). This chain's CDR3 is CASKQRAPSNTGELFF. DNA for the CDR3: TGTGCCAGCAAGCAGAGGGCTCCCTCGAACACCGGGGAGCTGTTTTTT.

The V gene is TRBV7-9, the J gene TRBJ2-1; D is possibly TRBD2 (6 bases). Trimming removed 2 bases at V and 2 bases at J, with 13 bases between. The CDR3 runs 16 residues. CDR1 SEHNR and CDR2 FQNEAQ come from the germline V gene (reference sequence). The CDR3 nucleotides are TGTGCCAGCAGCTTAAGGGCTAGCGATGCCTACAATGAGCAGTTCTTC. It yields the protein CASSLRASDAYNEQFF.

This clone showed up just a few times. The rearrangement uses TRBV7-9 and TRBJ2-3; 8 bases are shared with TRBD2. The CDR3 extends over 18 amino acids. After removal of 1 base from V and 0 bases from J, the junction contained 9 bases not matched to a gene. Germline V lookup: CDR1 SEHNR, CDR2 FQNEAQ (reference sequence). CDR3 amino acids: CASSLVKREPPSTDTQYF. The CDR3 DNA follows: TGTGCCAGCAGCTTAGTGAAGCGGGAGCCCCCGAGCACAGATACGCAGTATTTT.

The genes are TRBV25-1 and TRBJ2-5, with 8 bases matching TRBD2. Germline loops: CDR1 MGHDK, CDR2 SYGVNS. The ends lost 6 bases at V and 9 bases at J; junction bases unmatched: 12. This CDR3 has 14 amino acids. In DNA form, the CDR3 reads TGTGCCAGCAGGGGCAGGGCTAGCGGGCCGGCCCAGTACTTC. Translated, it gives CASRGRASGPAQYF.

This clone appeared a few times. J is TRBJ2-3 and V is TRBV30; 7 positions agree with TRBD1. The CDR3 contains 14 residues. Germline CDR1 is GTSNPN and CDR2 is SVGIG (reference sequence). The ends lost 0 bases at V and 5 bases at J; junction bases unmatched: 5. DNA for the CDR3: TGTGCCTGGAGTGTATGGGCAGGGGGAGATACGCAGTATTTT. Translation gives CAWSVWAGGDTQYF.

The DNA for the CDR3 is TGCGCCAGCAGATGGACTAGCGGAAATGAGCAGTTCTTC. This gives the protein CASRWTSGNEQFF. The chain is built from TRBV10-2 and TRBJ2-1, with 10 bases fitting TRBD2. Germline lookup yields CDR1 WSHSY and CDR2 SAAADI. This CDR3 is built from 13 residues. The J segment lost 7 bases and the V segment lost 6 bases, leaving 3 bases of the junction unmatched.

This clone was counted only a few times. The genes are TRBV2 and TRBJ2-5, with D hard to call. This CDR3 comprises 15 residues. V gave up 6 bases and J gave up 1 base, with 15 bases separating them. CDR1 SNHLY and CDR2 FYNNEI come from the germline V gene. CDR3 loop: CASRKGSAGQETQYF. CDR3 DNA: TGTGCCAGCAGGAAAGGTTCGGCAGGCCAAGAGACCCAGTACTTC.

This clone was detected once. The chain recombines TRBV11-3 with TRBJ2-3, with 11 bases that match TRBD2. Germline V CDR1 and CDR2: SGHNT, YENEEA. This CDR3 is built from 15 residues. V was clipped by 1 base and J by 6 bases; unmatched bases: 3. The chain's CDR3 is CASSLGLAGRDTQYF. The CDR3 region has the DNA TGTGCCAGCAGCTTAGGACTAGCGGGACGTGATACGCAGTATTTT. The variable domain in full, completed from reference TRBV11-3 and TRBJ2-3, reads EAGVVQSPRYKIIEKKQPVAFWCNPISGHNTLYWYLQNLGQGPELLIRYENEEAVDDSQLPKDRFSAERLKGVDSTLKIQPAELGDSAVYLCASSLGLAGRDTQYFGPGTRLTVL.

The chain carries TRBV19 and TRBJ1-1, with D possibly matching TRBD1 (5 bases). This CDR3 has 15 residues. Germline V gene lookup returns CDR1 LNHDA and CDR2 SQIVND (reference sequence). V was pared by 3 bases and J by 0 bases, with 11 bases between. The chain's CDR3 is CASSILGQMNTEAFF. CDR3 bases: TGTGCCAGTAGTATTCTCGGACAAATGAACACTGAAGCTTTCTTT.

The chain employs TRBV7-6 and TRBJ1-2, with TRBD1 as a possible D gene (6 bases). V dropped 6 bases and J dropped 4 bases, with 15 bases sitting between them. Germline V gives CDR1 SGHVS, CDR2 FNYEAQ. The CDR3 consists of 14 residues. The CDR3 is CASSGGGQGYGYTF. CDR3 bases: TGTGCCAGCAGTGGGGGGGGGCAGGGCTATGGCTACACCTTC.

The chain recombines TRBV2 with TRBJ2-5, with 9 bases lining up with TRBD2. The length of the CDR3 is 15 residues. V was clipped by 7 bases and J by 2 bases; unmatched bases: 8. Germline values: CDR1 SNHLY, CDR2 FYNNEI. CDR3 in amino acids: CASTSPLAGQETQYF. The CDR3 DNA reads TGTGCCAGCACATCTCCCCTAGCGGGACAAGAGACCCAGTACTTC.

J is TRBJ2-3 and V is TRBV6-6, with D possibly TRBD2 on 5 matching bases. Germline V CDR1 and CDR2: MNHNY, SVGAGI (reference sequence). The CDR3 sequence is 14 residues long. V was cut by 3 bases and J by 1 base, with 8 bases left in between. DNA of the CDR3: TGTGCCAGCAGTTATGACGGGGGCACAGATACGCAGTATTTT. Protein sequence: CASSYDGGTDTQYF.